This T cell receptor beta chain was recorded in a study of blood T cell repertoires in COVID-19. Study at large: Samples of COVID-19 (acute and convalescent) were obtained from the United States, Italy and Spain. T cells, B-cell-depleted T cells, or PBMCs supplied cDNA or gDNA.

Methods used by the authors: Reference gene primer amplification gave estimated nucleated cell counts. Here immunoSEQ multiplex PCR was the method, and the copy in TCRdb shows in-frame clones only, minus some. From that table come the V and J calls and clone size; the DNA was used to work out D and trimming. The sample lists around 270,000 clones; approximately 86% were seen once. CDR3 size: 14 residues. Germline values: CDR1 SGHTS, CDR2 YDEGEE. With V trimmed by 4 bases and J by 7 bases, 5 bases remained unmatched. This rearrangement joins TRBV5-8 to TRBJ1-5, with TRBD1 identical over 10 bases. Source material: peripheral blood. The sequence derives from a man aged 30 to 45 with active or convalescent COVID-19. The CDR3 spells CASSQGTGVQPQHF. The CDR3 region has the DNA TGTGCCAGCAGCCAGGGGACAGGGGTACAGCCCCAGCATTTT. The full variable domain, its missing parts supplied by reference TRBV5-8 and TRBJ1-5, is EAGVTQSPTHLIKTRGQQATLRCSPISGHTSVYWYQQALGLGLQFLLWYDEGEERNRGNFPPRFSGRQFPNYSSELNVNALELEDSALYLCASSQGTGVQPQHFGDGTRLSIL.